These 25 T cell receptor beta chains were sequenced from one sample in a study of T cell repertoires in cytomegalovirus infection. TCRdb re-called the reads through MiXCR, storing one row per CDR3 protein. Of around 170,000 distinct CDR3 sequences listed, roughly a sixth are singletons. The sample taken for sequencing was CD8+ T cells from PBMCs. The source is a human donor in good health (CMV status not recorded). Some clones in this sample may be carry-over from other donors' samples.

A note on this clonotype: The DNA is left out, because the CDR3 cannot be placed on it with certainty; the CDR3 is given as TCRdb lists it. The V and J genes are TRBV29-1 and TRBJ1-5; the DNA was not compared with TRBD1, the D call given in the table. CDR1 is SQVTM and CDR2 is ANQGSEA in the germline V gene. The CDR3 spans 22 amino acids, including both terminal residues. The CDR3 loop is CSVERWGFAALNPGGSNQPQHF.

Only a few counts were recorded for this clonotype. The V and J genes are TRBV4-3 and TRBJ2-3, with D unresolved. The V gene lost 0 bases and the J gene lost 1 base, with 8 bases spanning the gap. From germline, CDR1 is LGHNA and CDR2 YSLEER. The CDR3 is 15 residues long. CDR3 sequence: CASSQDLGRTDTQYF. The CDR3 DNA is TGCGCCAGCAGCCAAGATTTGGGTCGCACAGATACGCAGTATTTT.

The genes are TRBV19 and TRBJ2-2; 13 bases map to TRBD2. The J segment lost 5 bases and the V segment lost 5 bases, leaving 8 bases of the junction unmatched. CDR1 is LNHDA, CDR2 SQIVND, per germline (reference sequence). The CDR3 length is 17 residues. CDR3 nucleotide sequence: TGTGCCAGTAGTTCCGGACTAGCGGGAGTCAAAACCGGGGAGCTGTTTTTT. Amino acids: CASSSGLAGVKTGELFF.

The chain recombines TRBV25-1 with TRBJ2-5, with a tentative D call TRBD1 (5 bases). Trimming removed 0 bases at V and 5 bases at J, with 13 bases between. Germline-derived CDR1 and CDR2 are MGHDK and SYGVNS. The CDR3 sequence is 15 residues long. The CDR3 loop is CASSEYLQGRETQYF. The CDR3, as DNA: TGTGCCAGCAGTGAATATCTCCAGGGAAGGGAGACCCAGTACTTC.

CDR3 DNA sequence: TGTGCCAGCAGCCCAGGAGGCCTAGCGGGGGTACAAGAGACCCAGTACTTC. Encoded protein: CASSPGGLAGVQETQYF. This chain uses TRBV7-2 with TRBJ2-5, with 10 bases that match TRBD2. V trimming: 5 bases; J trimming: 2 bases; junction bases outside the gene matches: 11. The CDR3 extends over 17 amino acids. Germline loops: CDR1 SGHTA, CDR2 FQGNSA.

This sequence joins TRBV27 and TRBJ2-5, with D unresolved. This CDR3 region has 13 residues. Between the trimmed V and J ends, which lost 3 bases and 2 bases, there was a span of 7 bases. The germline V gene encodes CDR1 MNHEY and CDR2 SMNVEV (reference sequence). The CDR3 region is CASSLVKQETQYF. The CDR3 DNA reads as TGTGCCAGCAGTTTGGTTAAGCAAGAGACCCAGTACTTC.

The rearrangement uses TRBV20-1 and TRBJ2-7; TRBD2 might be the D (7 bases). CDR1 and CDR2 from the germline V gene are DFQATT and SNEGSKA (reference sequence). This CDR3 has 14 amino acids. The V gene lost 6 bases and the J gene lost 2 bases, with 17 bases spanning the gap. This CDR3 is CSADRGGGTYEQYF. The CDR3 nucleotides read TGCAGTGCGGACAGAGGCGGGGGTACCTACGAGCAGTACTTC.

CDR3 nucleotide sequence: TGCGCCAGCAGCCAAGATAGGGGATTTACTGAAAAACTGTTTTTT. As protein: CASSQDRGFTEKLFF. The genes are TRBV4-1 and TRBJ1-4, with D perhaps TRBD1 (5 bases). Germline CDR1 reads MGHRA; CDR2 reads YSYEKL. The CDR3 extends over 15 amino acids. V lost 0 bases and J lost 7, with 12 bases in between.

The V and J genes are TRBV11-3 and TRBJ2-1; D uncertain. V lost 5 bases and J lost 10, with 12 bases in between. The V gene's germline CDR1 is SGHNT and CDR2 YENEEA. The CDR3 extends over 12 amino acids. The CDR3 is CASSPSAGEQFF. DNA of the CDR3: TGTGCCAGCAGCCCTTCTGCTGGGGAGCAGTTCTTC.

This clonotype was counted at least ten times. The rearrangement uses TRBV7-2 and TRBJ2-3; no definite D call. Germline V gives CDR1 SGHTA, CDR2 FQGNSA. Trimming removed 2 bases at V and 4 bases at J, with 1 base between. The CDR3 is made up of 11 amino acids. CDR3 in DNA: TGTGCCAGCAGCTTATCAGATACGCAGTATTTT. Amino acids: CASSLSDTQYF.

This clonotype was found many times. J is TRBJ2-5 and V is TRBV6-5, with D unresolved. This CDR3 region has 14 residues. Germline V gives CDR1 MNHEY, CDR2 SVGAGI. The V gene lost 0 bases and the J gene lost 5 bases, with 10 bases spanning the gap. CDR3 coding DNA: TGTGCCAGCAGTTACTCGGCCACGGGCGAGACCCAGTACTTC. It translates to CASSYSATGETQYF.

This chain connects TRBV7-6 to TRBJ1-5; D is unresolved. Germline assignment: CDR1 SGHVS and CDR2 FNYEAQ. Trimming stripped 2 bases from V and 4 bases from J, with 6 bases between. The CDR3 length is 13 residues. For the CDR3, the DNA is TGTGCCAGCAGCTTAAGAGCAAATCAGCCCCAGCATTTT. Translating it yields CASSLRANQPQHF.

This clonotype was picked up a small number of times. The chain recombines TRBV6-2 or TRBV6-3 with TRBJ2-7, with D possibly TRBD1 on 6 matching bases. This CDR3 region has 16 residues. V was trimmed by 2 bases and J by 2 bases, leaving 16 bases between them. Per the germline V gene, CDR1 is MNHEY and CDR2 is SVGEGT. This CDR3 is CASSYSASPGAYEQYF. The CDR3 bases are TGTGCCAGCAGTTACAGCGCGTCCCCAGGGGCCTACGAGCAGTACTTC.

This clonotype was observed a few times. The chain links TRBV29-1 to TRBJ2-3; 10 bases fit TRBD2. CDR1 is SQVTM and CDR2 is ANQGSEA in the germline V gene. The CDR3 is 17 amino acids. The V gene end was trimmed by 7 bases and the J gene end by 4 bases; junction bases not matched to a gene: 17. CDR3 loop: CSGEDGSGRLRADTQYF. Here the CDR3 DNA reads TGCAGCGGCGAGGATGGTAGCGGGAGGCTCAGAGCAGATACGCAGTATTTT.

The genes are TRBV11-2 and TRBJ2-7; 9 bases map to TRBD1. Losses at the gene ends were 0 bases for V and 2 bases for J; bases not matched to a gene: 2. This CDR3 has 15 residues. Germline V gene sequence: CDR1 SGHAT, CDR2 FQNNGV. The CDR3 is CASSLDGDRAYEQYF. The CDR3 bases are TGTGCCAGCAGCTTAGACGGGGACAGGGCCTACGAGCAGTACTTC.

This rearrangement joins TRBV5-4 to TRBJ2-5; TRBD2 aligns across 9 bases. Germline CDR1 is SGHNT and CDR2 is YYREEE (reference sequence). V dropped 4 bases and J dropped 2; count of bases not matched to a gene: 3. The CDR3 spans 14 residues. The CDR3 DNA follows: TGTGCCAGCAGCGCGACTAGCGGTCAAGAGACCCAGTACTTC. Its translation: CASSATSGQETQYF.

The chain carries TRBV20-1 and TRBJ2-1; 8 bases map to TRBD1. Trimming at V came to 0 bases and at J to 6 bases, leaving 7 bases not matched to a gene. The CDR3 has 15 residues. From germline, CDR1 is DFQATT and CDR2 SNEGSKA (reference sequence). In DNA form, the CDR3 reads TGCAGTGCTAGAGATCTCGACAGGGGAGGCAATGAGCAGTTCTTC. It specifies CSARDLDRGGNEQFF.

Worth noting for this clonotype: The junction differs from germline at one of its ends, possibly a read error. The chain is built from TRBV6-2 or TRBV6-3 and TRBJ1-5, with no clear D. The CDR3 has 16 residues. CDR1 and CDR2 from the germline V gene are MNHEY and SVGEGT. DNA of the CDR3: TGTGACAGCAGTTACGAAGCGACTTTAGGCGGTCAGCCCCAGCATTTT. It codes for CDSSYEATLGGQPQHF.

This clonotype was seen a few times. The CDR3 DNA reads as TGTGCCAGCAAACTTAGGACAGGGCGCGTTTCACCCCTCCACTTT. As protein: CASKLRTGRVSPLHF. The rearrangement links TRBV28 to TRBJ1-6; 8 bases align to TRBD1. The CDR3 is 15 residues long. After removal of 7 bases from V and 9 bases from J, the junction contained 11 bases not matched to a gene. Germline lookup yields CDR1 MDHEN and CDR2 SYDVKM.

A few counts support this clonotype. The CDR3 region is CASGGWEREKVELFF. Written as DNA, the CDR3 is TGTGCCAGCGGAGGGTGGGAGCGGGAGAAGGTGGAGCTGTTTTTT. The chain couples TRBV28 to TRBJ2-2; 8 nucleotides line up with TRBD2. The V gene end was trimmed by 8 bases and the J gene end by 10 bases; junction bases not matched to a gene: 15. This CDR3 is 15 amino acids long. CDR1 and CDR2 from the germline V gene are MDHEN and SYDVKM.

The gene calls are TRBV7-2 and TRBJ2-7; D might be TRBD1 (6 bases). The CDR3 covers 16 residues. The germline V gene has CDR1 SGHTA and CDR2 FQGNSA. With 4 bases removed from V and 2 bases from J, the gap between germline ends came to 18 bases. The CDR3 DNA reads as TGTGCCAGCAGCTCCGGACAGATCGGCTCCCCCTACGAGCAGTACTTC. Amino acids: CASSSGQIGSPYEQYF.

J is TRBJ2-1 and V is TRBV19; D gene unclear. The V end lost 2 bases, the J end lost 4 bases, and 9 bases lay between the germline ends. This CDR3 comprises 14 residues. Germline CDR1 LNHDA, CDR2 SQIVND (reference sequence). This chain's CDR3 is CASSIRRAYNEQFF. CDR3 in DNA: TGTGCCAGTAGTATACGCCGGGCATACAATGAGCAGTTCTTC.

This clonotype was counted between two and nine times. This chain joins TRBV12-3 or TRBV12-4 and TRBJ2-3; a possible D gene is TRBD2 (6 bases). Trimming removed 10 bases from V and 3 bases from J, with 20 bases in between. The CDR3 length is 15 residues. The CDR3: CAIRGDSLGTDTQYF. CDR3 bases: TGTGCCATCCGTGGGGACTCTTTAGGGACAGATACGCAGTATTTT.

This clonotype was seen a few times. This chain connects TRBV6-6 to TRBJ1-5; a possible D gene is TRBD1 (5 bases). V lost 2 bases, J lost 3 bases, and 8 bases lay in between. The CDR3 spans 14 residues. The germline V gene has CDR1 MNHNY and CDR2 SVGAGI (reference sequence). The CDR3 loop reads CASSYRGLNQPQHF. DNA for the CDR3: TGTGCCAGCAGTTACAGGGGCCTCAATCAGCCCCAGCATTTT.

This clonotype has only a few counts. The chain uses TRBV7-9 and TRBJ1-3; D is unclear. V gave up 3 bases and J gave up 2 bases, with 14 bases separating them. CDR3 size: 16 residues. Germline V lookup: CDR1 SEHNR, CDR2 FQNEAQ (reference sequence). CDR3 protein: CASSFPPRETGNTIYF. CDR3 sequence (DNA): TGTGCCAGCAGCTTCCCTCCCCGAGAGACTGGAAACACCATATATTTT. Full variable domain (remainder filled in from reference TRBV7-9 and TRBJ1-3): DTGVSQNPRHKITKRGQNVTFRCDPISEHNRLYWYRQTLGQGPEFLTYFQNEAQLEKSRLLSDRFSAERPKGSFSTLEIQRTEQGDSAMYLCASSFPPRETGNTIYFGEGSWLTVV.